The next 14 T cell receptor beta chains were all read from a single sample in a study of cytomegalovirus exposure and HLA in healthy donors. The PCR made use of 60 Vbeta and 13 Jbeta primers. The repertoire was sequenced with immunoSEQ multiplex PCR; TCRdb's copy has only in-frame clones and lacks some. The sample records some 160,000 clones, roughly 80% being singletons. Material: PBMCs. The receptors here all came from a boy younger than 10 in good health and CMV-seronegative.

This sequence joins TRBV10-3 and TRBJ1-2, with 10 bases that match TRBD1. The V gene end was trimmed by 4 bases and the J gene end by 2 bases; junction bases not matched to a gene: 10. The germline V gene encodes CDR1 ENHRY and CDR2 SYGVKD. This CDR3 has 17 amino acids. The CDR3 DNA reads TGTGCCATCAGTGGCGCGGACAGGGGGTTGTGGAACTATGGCTACACCTTC. It encodes CAISGADRGLWNYGYTF.

V usage is TRBV9 and J usage is TRBJ2-5; D is possibly TRBD1 (5 bases). This CDR3 contains 14 residues. Trimming removed 4 bases at V and 1 base at J, with 11 bases between. Germline values: CDR1 SGDLS, CDR2 YYNGEE. CDR3 nucleotide sequence: TGTGCCAGCAGCTTTCAGGGCGCCCAAGAGACCCAGTACTTC. Translated: CASSFQGAQETQYF.

The chain carries TRBV7-7 and TRBJ2-7; the D gene is possibly TRBD2 (7 bases). CDR1 is SSHAT, CDR2 FNYEAQ, per germline (reference sequence). V was cut by 1 base and J by 4 bases, with 14 bases left in between. This CDR3 spans 15 amino acids. For the CDR3, the DNA is TGTGCCAGCAGCTTAGGGGGCGGGGGCGGATACGAGCAGTACTTC. Its protein is CASSLGGGGGYEQYF. Supplemented by reference TRBV7-7 and TRBJ2-7, the full variable domain reads GAGVSQSPRYKVTKRGQDVTLRCDPISSHATLYWYQQALGQGPEFLTYFNYEAQPDKSGLPSDRFSAERPEGSISTLTIQRTEQRDSAMYRCASSLGGGGGYEQYFGPGTRLTVT.

This clone was seen more than once but under ten times. V and J are TRBV28 and TRBJ1-2; weak D call: TRBD1 (6 bases). Per the germline V gene, CDR1 is MDHEN and CDR2 is SYDVKM. The V end lost 5 bases, the J end lost 9 bases, and 16 bases lay between the germline ends. The CDR3 is 13 residues long. As DNA, the CDR3 is TGTGCCAGCAGTACCCAGGACAGTTTGAGCTACACCTTC. Its translation: CASSTQDSLSYTF.

The chain employs TRBV10-3 and TRBJ1-2; D is possibly TRBD1 (5 bases). V was cut by 3 bases and J by 2 bases, with 10 bases left in between. The germline CDR1 and CDR2 sequences are ENHRY and SYGVKD. The CDR3 has 14 amino acids. CDR3 sequence reads: CAISEVAGNYGYTF. The CDR3 DNA sequence: TGTGCCATCAGTGAAGTAGCAGGGAACTATGGCTACACCTTC.

The gene calls are TRBV11-3 and TRBJ2-4; 7 bases are a match to TRBD1. CDR1 and CDR2 from the germline V gene are SGHNT and YENEEA. The CDR3 loop spans 16 amino acids. Trimming took 6 bases from V and 5 from J; bases not matched to a gene: 13. CDR3 sequence: CASSFTTGYGENIQYF. In nucleotides, the CDR3 is TGTGCCAGCAGTTTCACGACAGGGTATGGGGAAAACATTCAGTACTTC.

The chain employs TRBV7-3 and TRBJ2-3, with D unclear. Germline CDR1 reads SGHTA; CDR2 reads FQGTGA. The CDR3 totals 12 residues. The germline V and J ends were trimmed by 4 bases and 6 bases, with 8 bases remaining between them. CDR3 nucleotides: TGTGCCAGCAGCTCCAAAAGCGATACGCAGTATTTT. Its translation is CASSSKSDTQYF.

V usage is TRBV6-1 and J usage is TRBJ2-7, with D maybe TRBD1 (5 bases). V lost 3 bases, J lost 5 bases, and 8 bases lay in between. Germline values: CDR1 MNHNS, CDR2 SASEGT. This CDR3 contains 12 residues. The CDR3 DNA reads TGTGCCAGCAGTGAGCTCAGGGACGAGCAGTACTTC. Translating gives CASSELRDEQYF.

In this sample, this clone turned up a few times. The chain couples TRBV5-1 to TRBJ1-2; 9 bases match TRBD1. The J segment lost 6 bases and the V segment lost 0 bases, leaving 9 bases of the junction unmatched. The V gene's germline CDR1 is SGHRS and CDR2 YFSETQ. The CDR3 is 16 residues long. CDR3 nucleotide sequence: TGCGCCAGCAGCTTGGGGACAGGGGATTTTTTCGATGGCTACACCTTC. This translates into CASSLGTGDFFDGYTF.

The rearrangement joins TRBV18 to TRBJ1-3, with D maybe TRBD1 (5 bases). The germline V gene has CDR1 KGHSH and CDR2 LQKENI. Between the trimmed V and J ends, which lost 3 bases and 4 bases, there was a span of 10 bases. The CDR3 totals 14 residues. This chain's CDR3 is CASSPGRGGNTIYF. Here the CDR3 DNA reads TGTGCCAGCTCACCGGGGCGTGGGGGAAACACCATATATTTT.

The chain couples TRBV19 to TRBJ1-4; a possible D gene is TRBD1 (5 bases). The CDR3 loop spans 17 amino acids. CDR1 LNHDA and CDR2 SQIVND come from the germline V gene (reference sequence). Trimming pared 10 bases from V and 5 bases from J, leaving 26 bases between. CDR3 protein: CATRRGLTGDLNEKLFF. The CDR3 bases are TGTGCCACCCGGCGGGGCCTTACGGGTGATCTAAATGAAAAACTGTTTTTT.

The rearrangement uses TRBV25-1 and TRBJ1-3; possibly TRBD1 for D (5 bases). V dropped 4 bases and J dropped 0 bases, with 16 bases sitting between them. This CDR3 has 17 amino acids. From germline, CDR1 is MGHDK and CDR2 SYGVNS. The CDR3 region has the DNA TGTGCCAGCAGTGCCGGCGCTTCGGGGGGCTCTGGAAACACCATATATTTT. Its protein product is CASSAGASGGSGNTIYF.

This clone has just a few counts. This chain joins TRBV10-3 and TRBJ2-1, with 7 nucleotides matching TRBD1. V lost 6 bases and J lost 6; bases outside the gene matches: 8. The germline CDR1 and CDR2 sequences are ENHRY and SYGVKD. CDR3 length: 14 amino acids. The CDR3 protein is CAIRTGQESNEQFF. CDR3 sequence (DNA): TGTGCCATCAGGACTGGACAGGAAAGCAATGAGCAGTTCTTC.

The chain carries TRBV21-1 and TRBJ2-7; the D call of TRBD2 is as the table states it, not checked on the DNA. TRBV21-1 is deemed a pseudogene. The CDR3 is made up of 19 amino acids. CDR3 bases: TGTGCCAGCAGCACATCCGGGACTAGCGGGAGGGCGGAGCGGAACAAGCAGTACTTC. As protein: CASSTSGTSGRAERNKQYF.